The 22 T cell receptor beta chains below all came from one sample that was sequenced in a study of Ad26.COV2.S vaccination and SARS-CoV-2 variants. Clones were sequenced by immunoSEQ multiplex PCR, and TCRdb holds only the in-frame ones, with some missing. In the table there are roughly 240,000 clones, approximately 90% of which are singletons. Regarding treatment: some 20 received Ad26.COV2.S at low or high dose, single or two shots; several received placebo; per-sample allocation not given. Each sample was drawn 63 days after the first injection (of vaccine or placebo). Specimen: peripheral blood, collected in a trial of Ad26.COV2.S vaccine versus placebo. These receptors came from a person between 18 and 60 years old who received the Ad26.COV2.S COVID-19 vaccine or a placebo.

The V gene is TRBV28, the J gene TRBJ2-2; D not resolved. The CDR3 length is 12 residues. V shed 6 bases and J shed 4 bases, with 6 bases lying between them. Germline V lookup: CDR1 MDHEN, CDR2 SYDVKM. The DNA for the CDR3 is TGTGCCAGCAGGGACCTCACCGGGGAGCTGTTTTTT. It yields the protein CASRDLTGELFF.

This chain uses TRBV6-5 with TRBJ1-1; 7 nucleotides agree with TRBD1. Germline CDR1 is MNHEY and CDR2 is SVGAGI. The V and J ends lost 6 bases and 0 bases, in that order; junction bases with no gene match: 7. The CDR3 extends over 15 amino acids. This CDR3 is CASSRSTGLNTEAFF. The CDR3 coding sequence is TGTGCCAGCAGCCGCTCGACAGGGTTGAACACTGAAGCTTTCTTT.

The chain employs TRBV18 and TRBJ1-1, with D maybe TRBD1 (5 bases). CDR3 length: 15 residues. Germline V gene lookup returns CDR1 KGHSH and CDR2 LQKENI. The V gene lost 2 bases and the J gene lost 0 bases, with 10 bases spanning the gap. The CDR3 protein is CASSPTGDLNTEAFF. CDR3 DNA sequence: TGTGCCAGCTCACCAACAGGAGACCTGAACACTGAAGCTTTCTTT. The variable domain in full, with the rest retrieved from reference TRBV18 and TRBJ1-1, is NAGVMQNPRHLVRRRGQEARLRCSPMKGHSHVYWYRQLPEEGLKFMVYLQKENIIDESGMPKERFSAEFPKEGPSILRIQQVVRGDSAAYFCASSPTGDLNTEAFFGQGTRLTVV.

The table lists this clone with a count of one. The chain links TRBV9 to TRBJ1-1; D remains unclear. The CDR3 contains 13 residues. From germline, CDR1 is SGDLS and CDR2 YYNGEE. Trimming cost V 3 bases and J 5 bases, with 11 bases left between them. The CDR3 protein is CASSATQRTEAFF. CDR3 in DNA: TGTGCCAGCAGCGCGACACAGCGGACTGAAGCTTTCTTT.

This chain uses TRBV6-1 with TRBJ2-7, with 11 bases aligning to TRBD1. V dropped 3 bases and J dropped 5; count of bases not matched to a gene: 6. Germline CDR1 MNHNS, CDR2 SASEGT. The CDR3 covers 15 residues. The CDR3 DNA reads TGTGCCAGCAGTGACCAGGACAGGGGGCTCGACGAGCAGTACTTC. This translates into CASSDQDRGLDEQYF.

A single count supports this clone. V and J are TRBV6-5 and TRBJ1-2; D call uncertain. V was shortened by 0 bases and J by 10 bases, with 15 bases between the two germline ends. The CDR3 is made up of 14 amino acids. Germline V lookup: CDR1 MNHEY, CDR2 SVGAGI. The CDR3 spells CASSYSTAGVDYTF. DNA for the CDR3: TGTGCCAGCAGTTACTCAACCGCTGGGGTGGACTACACCTTC.

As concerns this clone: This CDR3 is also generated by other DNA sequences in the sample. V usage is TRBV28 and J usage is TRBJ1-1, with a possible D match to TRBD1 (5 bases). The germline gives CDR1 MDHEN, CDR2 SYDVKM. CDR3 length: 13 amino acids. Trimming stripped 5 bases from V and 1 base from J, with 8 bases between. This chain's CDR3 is CASSPTGNTEAFF. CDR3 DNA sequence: TGTGCCAGCAGTCCAACAGGGAACACTGAAGCTTTCTTT.

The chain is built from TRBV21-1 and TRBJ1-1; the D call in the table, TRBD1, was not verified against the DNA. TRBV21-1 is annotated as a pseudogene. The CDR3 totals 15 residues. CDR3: CASSSQGMERTEAFF. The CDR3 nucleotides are TGTGCCAGCAGCAGTCAGGGTATGGAGCGCACTGAAGCTTTCTTT.

The DNA of the CDR3 is TGTGCCAGCAGCTTTCTTTCGGGGGCGACTAGCACAGATACGCAGTATTTT. Its translation: CASSFLSGATSTDTQYF. The chain joins TRBV7-2 to TRBJ2-3; D is tentatively TRBD1 or TRBD2 (6 bases each). This CDR3 contains 17 residues. In germline, CDR1 is SGHTA, CDR2 FQGNSA. V lost 3 bases and J 0 bases, leaving 16 bases between the germline ends.

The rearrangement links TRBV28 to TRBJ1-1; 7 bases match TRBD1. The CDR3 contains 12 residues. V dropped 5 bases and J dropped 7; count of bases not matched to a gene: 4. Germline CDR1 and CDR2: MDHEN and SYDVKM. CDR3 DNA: TGTGCCAGCAGTACAGGGGCAAGTGAAGCTTTCTTT. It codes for CASSTGASEAFF.

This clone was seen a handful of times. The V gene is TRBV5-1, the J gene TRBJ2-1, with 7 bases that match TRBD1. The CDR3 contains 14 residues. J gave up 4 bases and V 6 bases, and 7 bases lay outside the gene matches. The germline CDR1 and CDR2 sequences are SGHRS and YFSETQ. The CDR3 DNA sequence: TGCGCCAGCATGGTCCAGGGACAGTACAATGAGCAGTTCTTC. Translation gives CASMVQGQYNEQFF.

CDR3 DNA: TGTGCCAGCTCAGAGGTACAAGGTCAGCCCCAGCATTTT. It codes for CASSEVQGQPQHF. The chain recombines TRBV18 with TRBJ1-5; D gene ambiguous. This CDR3 region has 13 residues. Germline V gene lookup returns CDR1 KGHSH and CDR2 LQKENI. V was clipped by 5 bases and J by 6 bases, with 11 bases between them.

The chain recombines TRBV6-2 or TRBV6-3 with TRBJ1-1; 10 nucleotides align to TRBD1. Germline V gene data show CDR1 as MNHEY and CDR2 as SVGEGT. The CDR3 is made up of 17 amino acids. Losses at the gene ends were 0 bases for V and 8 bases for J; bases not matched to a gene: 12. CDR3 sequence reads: CASSYSLGQGDRREAFF. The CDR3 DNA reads TGTGCCAGCAGTTACTCGTTAGGACAGGGGGACCGGAGGGAAGCTTTCTTT.

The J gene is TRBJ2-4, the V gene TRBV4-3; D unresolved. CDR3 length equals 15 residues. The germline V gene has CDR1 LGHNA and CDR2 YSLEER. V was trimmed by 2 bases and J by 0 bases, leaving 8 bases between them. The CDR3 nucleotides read TGCGCCAGCAGCCAAACCCCGGGAGCCAAAAACATTCAGTACTTC. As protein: CASSQTPGAKNIQYF.

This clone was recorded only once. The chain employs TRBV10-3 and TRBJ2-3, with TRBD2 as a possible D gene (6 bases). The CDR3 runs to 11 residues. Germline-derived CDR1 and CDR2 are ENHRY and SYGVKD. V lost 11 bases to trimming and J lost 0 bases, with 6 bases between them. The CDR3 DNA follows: TGTGCCGGGGGGAGCACAGATACGCAGTATTTT. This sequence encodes CAGGSTDTQYF.

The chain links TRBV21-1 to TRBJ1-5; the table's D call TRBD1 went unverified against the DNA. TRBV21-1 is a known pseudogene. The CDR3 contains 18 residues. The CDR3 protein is CASSKVEDEQGSNQPQHF. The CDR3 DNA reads TGTGCCAGCAGCAAAGTAGAAGATGAACAGGGGAGCAATCAGCCCCAGCATTTT.

Written as DNA, the CDR3 is TGTGCCAGCAGCCTCTGGACTAGTACGAGAGAGACCCAGTACTTC. This gives the protein CASSLWTSTRETQYF. The chain is built from TRBV7-2 and TRBJ2-5, with TRBD2 matching over 7 bases. This CDR3 comprises 15 residues. Germline V gives CDR1 SGHTA, CDR2 FQGNSA. V gave up 5 bases and J gave up 4 bases; unmatched junction bases: 10.

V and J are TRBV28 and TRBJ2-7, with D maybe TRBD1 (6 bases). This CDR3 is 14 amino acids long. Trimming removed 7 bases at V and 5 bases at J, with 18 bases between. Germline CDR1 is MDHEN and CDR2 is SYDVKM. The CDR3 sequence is CASKTPTGFHEQYF. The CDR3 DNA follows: TGTGCCAGCAAGACCCCCACAGGGTTCCACGAGCAGTACTTC.

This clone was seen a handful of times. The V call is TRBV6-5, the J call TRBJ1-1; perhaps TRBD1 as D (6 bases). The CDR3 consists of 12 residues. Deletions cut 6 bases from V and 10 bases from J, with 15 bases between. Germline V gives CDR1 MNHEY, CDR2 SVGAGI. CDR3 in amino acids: CASSSTGRGAFF. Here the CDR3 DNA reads TGTGCCAGCAGCTCCACAGGGAGGGGAGCTTTCTTT.

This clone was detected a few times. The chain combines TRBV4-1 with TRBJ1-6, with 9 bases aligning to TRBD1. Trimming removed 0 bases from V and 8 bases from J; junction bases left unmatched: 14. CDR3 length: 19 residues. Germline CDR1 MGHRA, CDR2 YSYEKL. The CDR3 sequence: CASSQDPEGWGQGYSPLHF. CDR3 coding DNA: TGCGCCAGCAGCCAAGATCCCGAGGGGTGGGGACAGGGATATTCACCCCTCCACTTT.

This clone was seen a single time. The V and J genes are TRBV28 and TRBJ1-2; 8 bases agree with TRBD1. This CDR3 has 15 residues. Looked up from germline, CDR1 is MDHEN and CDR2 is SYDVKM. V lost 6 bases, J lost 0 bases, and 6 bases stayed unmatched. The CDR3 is CASRAGGLTNYGYTF. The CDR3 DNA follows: TGTGCCAGCAGGGCAGGGGGCCTGACTAACTATGGCTACACCTTC.

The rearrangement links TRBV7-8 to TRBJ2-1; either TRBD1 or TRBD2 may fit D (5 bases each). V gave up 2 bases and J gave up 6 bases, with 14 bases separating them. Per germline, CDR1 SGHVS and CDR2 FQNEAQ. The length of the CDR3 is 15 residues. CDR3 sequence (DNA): TGTGCCAGCAGCTTAATTTTCCCGGGGCGCAATGAGCAGTTCTTC. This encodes CASSLIFPGRNEQFF.